This record covers a single T cell receptor beta chain. In the authors' workflow: The authors estimated nucleated cell counts from reference gene primer amplification. Measured with immunoSEQ multiplex PCR; TCRdb has only the in-frame clones, and not every one. V and J calls and clone size are those listed in that table; D and trimming were worked out from the DNA. This sample has 70,000 to 75,000 clones, with roughly 80% found just once. The sample comes from a study of blood T cell repertoires in COVID-19. On the study more broadly: The United States, Italy and Spain were the sources of the acute and convalescent COVID-19 samples. PBMCs, B-cell-depleted T cells, or T cells provided the cDNA or gDNA that made up the material.

The CDR3 is made up of 15 amino acids. V gave up 1 base and J gave up 0 bases, with 7 bases separating them. Germline CDR1 SGHRS, CDR2 YFSETQ. The sequenced sample consisted of peripheral blood. This chain connects TRBV5-1 to TRBJ2-2; tentatively, D is TRBD1 (6 bases). The receptor was derived from an elderly woman with active or convalescent COVID-19. CDR3 sequence (DNA): TGCGCCAGCAGCTTGAAGGGGGCGAACACCGGGGAGCTGTTTTTT. Its translation: CASSLKGANTGELFF.